This entry lists 21 T cell receptor beta chains sequenced from one sample in a study of beta chain features in type 1 diabetes. Findings of the study overall: Shortening of TCRB CDR3s, moderate but significant, appeared in all four CD4+ subsets of Type 1 diabetes patients.

Isolated RNA was reverse transcribed in full, so expressed TCRB transcripts were sequenced. Repertoires were generated with immunoSEQ multiplex PCR, while TCRdb's copy carries only in-frame clones and drops some. This sample carries about 160,000 clones, 63% of them seen once, and the ten largest clones take roughly 0.092%. For these TCRs, the target antigens are not known. The sample comprised naive CD4+ T cells from blood. Receptors originate from a young man with type 1 diabetes.

This clone has a handful of counts. The same CDR3 arises from other DNA sequences in this sample as well. V gene TRBV29-1 combines with J gene TRBJ2-7; D remains ambiguous. The CDR3 totals 11 residues. Germline V gene sequence: CDR1 SQVTM, CDR2 ANQGSEA. V lost 4 bases and J 0 bases, leaving 4 bases between the germline ends. DNA of the CDR3: TGCAGCGTTGCGAACTCCTACGAGCAGTACTTC. Translation: CSVANSYEQYF.

V gene TRBV30 combines with J gene TRBJ1-5, with D unresolved. V shed 0 bases and J shed 1 base, with 19 bases lying between them. Germline values: CDR1 GTSNPN, CDR2 SVGIG (reference sequence). This CDR3 has 18 amino acids. The CDR3 region has the DNA TGTGCCTGGAGTGTCTCCTGGGGAATAGCTGGCAGCAATCAGCCCCAGCATTTT. Translated: CAWSVSWGIAGSNQPQHF.

V gene TRBV7-9 combines with J gene TRBJ2-3, with 8 bases fitting TRBD2. The CDR3 has 15 amino acids. CDR1 and CDR2 from the germline V gene are SEHNR and FQNEAQ (reference sequence). After removal of 6 bases from V and 4 bases from J, the junction contained 9 bases not matched to a gene. The CDR3 is CASRQLADPADTQYF. CDR3 bases: TGTGCCAGCAGACAACTAGCGGATCCCGCAGATACGCAGTATTTT.

The rearrangement links TRBV28 to TRBJ2-3; TRBD1 aligns across 10 bases. This CDR3 is built from 15 residues. Trimming cost V 4 bases and J 4 bases; bases outside gene matches: 5. From germline, CDR1 is MDHEN and CDR2 SYDVKM. CDR3 amino acids: CASSSGQGMPDTQYF. The CDR3, as DNA: TGTGCCAGCAGTTCGGGACAGGGGATGCCAGATACGCAGTATTTT.

This chain connects TRBV9 to TRBJ2-1; D ambiguous. The CDR3 is made up of 16 amino acids. V dropped 0 bases and J dropped 0 bases, with 10 bases sitting between them. Germline CDR1 reads SGDLS; CDR2 reads YYNGEE. CDR3 nucleotides: TGTGCCAGCAGCGTAGTGGGATGGAGCTCCTACAATGAGCAGTTCTTC. Translation: CASSVVGWSSYNEQFF.

This chain links TRBV9 with TRBJ1-4; D gene uncertain. V was shortened by 2 bases and J by 6 bases, with 17 bases between the two germline ends. In germline, CDR1 is SGDLS, CDR2 YYNGEE. The length of the CDR3 is 16 residues. CDR3 bases: TGTGCCAGCAGCGTTTCTTATAGGGAGTCGGATGAAAAACTGTTTTTT. This translates into CASSVSYRESDEKLFF.

The chain joins TRBV11-2 to TRBJ2-7; the D call may be TRBD1 or TRBD2 (5 bases each). Germline lookup yields CDR1 SGHAT and CDR2 FQNNGV. Trimming pared 0 bases from V and 3 bases from J, leaving 24 bases between. The CDR3 totals 19 residues. CDR3 nucleotide sequence: TGTGCCAGCAGCTTAGATTGGTCCACTTCAGGGAGATTTTTCTACGAGCAGTACTTC. Translation gives CASSLDWSTSGRFFYEQYF.

The V and J genes are TRBV5-1 and TRBJ1-2, with D hard to call. Germline lookup yields CDR1 SGHRS and CDR2 YFSETQ. V dropped 5 bases and J dropped 2 bases, with 10 bases sitting between them. The CDR3 extends over 13 amino acids. The CDR3 nucleotides read TGCGCCAGCAGTCTTAACAAGAACTATGGCTACACCTTC. Its translation is CASSLNKNYGYTF.

V is TRBV5-1 and J is TRBJ2-1, with D possibly matching TRBD1 (6 bases). From germline, CDR1 is SGHRS and CDR2 YFSETQ. The CDR3 runs to 14 residues. V was shortened by 5 bases and J by 9 bases, with 18 bases between the two germline ends. For the CDR3, the DNA is TGCGCCAGCAGGCCGACAGGAGGACGTATTGAGCAGTTCTTC. Its translation is CASRPTGGRIEQFF.

This chain uses TRBV29-1 with TRBJ2-5; TRBD1 agrees at 9 bases. Trimming cost V 1 base and J 5 bases; bases outside gene matches: 5. This CDR3 spans 14 amino acids. The germline V gene has CDR1 SQVTM and CDR2 ANQGSEA. The CDR3 loop reads CSVEGDRAGETQYF. The CDR3 region has the DNA TGCAGCGTTGAAGGGGACAGGGCGGGGGAGACCCAGTACTTC.

This sequence joins TRBV10-3 and TRBJ2-1; D gene ambiguous. The CDR3 length is 13 residues. V lost 3 bases to trimming and J lost 3 bases, with 6 bases between them. Looked up from germline, CDR1 is ENHRY and CDR2 is SYGVKD. CDR3 in amino acids: CAISDNSYNEQFF. The CDR3 nucleotides read TGTGCCATCAGTGATAACAGCTACAATGAGCAGTTCTTC.

The V gene is TRBV4-3, the J gene TRBJ2-3, with TRBD2 matching 7 bases. The CDR3 consists of 16 residues. V lost 0 bases to trimming and J lost 3 bases; unmatched junction nucleotides: 6. Germline CDR1 reads LGHNA; CDR2 reads YSLEER. CDR3 region: CASSQDPQRGTDTQYF. For the CDR3, the DNA is TGCGCCAGCAGCCAAGATCCCCAGCGGGGTACAGATACGCAGTATTTT.

This clone turned up a few times. The gene calls are TRBV29-1 and TRBJ2-3; 7 positions match TRBD2. The germline gives CDR1 SQVTM, CDR2 ANQGSEA. This CDR3 region has 14 residues. Trimming at V came to 6 bases and at J to 0 bases, leaving 6 bases not matched to a gene. CDR3 in DNA: TGCAGCGTAGTAGCTAGCGGCAGCACAGATACGCAGTATTTT. It codes for CSVVASGSTDTQYF.

The CDR3 sequence: CASSQTSAGTQYF. The CDR3 DNA sequence: TGCGCCAGCAGCCAGACTAGTGCAGGGACCCAGTACTTC. The chain is built from TRBV4-3 and TRBJ2-5; D perhaps matches TRBD2 (6 bases). This CDR3 has 13 residues. V dropped 3 bases and J dropped 7 bases, with 12 bases sitting between them. In germline, CDR1 is LGHNA, CDR2 YSLEER.

This clone was detected only a few times. The rearrangement links TRBV28 to TRBJ2-3, with 10 bases lining up with TRBD1. J was trimmed by 5 bases and V by 6 bases; bases with no gene match: 8. The CDR3 runs to 15 residues. Germline V gene lookup returns CDR1 MDHEN and CDR2 SYDVKM. For the CDR3, the DNA is TGTGCCAGCAGCCCCCTGACAGGGGGCAGAGATACGCAGTATTTT. It specifies CASSPLTGGRDTQYF.

This chain joins TRBV29-1 and TRBJ2-3, with 7 bases lining up with TRBD1. Trimming cost V 6 bases and J 4 bases; bases outside gene matches: 10. The length of the CDR3 is 14 residues. Germline CDR1 reads SQVTM; CDR2 reads ANQGSEA. The CDR3 DNA sequence: TGCAGCGTCGGACAGGTCCTCGTCTCAGATACGCAGTATTTT. Its protein product is CSVGQVLVSDTQYF.

The rearrangement joins TRBV21-1 to TRBJ1-6; the tabulated D call, TRBD1, remains unverified against the DNA. TRBV21-1 is described as a pseudogene. The CDR3 sequence is 17 residues long. The CDR3 here is CASSKSRKDREDSPLHF. CDR3 in DNA: TGTGCCAGCAGCAAGTCAAGGAAGGACAGGGAGGATTCACCCCTCCACTTT.

The chain employs TRBV29-1 and TRBJ2-2, with D unresolved. Deletions cut 3 bases from V and 3 bases from J, with 8 bases between. The CDR3 is made up of 13 amino acids. Germline V gives CDR1 SQVTM, CDR2 ANQGSEA. DNA for the CDR3: TGCAGCGTTGAGGTGTGGCACACCGGGGAGCTGTTTTTT. Amino acid sequence: CSVEVWHTGELFF.

The chain is built from TRBV11-2 and TRBJ2-3, with 9 bases lining up with TRBD2. Per the germline V gene, CDR1 is SGHAT and CDR2 is FQNNGV. V was clipped by 7 bases and J by 3 bases; unmatched bases: 8. The CDR3 consists of 15 residues. CDR3 nucleotide sequence: TGTGCCAGCACCCAACTAGCGGGCCTGACAGATACGCAGTATTTT. Translated: CASTQLAGLTDTQYF.

The chain carries TRBV10-3 and TRBJ2-4; possibly TRBD1 for D (5 bases). V shed 1 base and J shed 0 bases, with 13 bases lying between them. CDR1 is ENHRY and CDR2 is SYGVKD in the germline V gene. The CDR3 totals 17 residues. The CDR3 DNA sequence: TGTGCCATCAGTGAGTTGGCAGGGCCCTTAGCCAAAAACATTCAGTACTTC. This encodes CAISELAGPLAKNIQYF.

J is TRBJ2-7 and V is TRBV30; no clear D gene. V lost 1 base and J 12 bases, leaving 13 bases between the germline ends. CDR1 and CDR2 (germline): GTSNPN, SVGIG (reference sequence). The length of the CDR3 is 11 residues. The CDR3 sequence is CAWSEGLQVYF. The CDR3 region has the DNA TGTGCCTGGAGTGAGGGCCTTCAAGTGTACTTC.